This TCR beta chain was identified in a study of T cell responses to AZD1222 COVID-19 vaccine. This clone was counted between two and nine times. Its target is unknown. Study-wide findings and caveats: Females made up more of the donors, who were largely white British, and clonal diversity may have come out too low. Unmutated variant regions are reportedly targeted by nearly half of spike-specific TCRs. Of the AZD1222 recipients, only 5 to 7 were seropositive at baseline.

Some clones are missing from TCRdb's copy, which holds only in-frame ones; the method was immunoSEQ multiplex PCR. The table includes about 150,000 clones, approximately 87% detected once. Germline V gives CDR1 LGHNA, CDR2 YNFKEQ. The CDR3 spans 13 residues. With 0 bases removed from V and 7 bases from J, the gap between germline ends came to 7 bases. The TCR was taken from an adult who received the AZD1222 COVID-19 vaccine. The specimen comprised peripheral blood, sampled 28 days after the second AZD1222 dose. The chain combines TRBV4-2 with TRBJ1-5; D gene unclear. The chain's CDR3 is CASSQDSGQPQHF. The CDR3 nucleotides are TGTGCCAGCAGCCAAGACTCGGGCCAGCCCCAGCATTTT.